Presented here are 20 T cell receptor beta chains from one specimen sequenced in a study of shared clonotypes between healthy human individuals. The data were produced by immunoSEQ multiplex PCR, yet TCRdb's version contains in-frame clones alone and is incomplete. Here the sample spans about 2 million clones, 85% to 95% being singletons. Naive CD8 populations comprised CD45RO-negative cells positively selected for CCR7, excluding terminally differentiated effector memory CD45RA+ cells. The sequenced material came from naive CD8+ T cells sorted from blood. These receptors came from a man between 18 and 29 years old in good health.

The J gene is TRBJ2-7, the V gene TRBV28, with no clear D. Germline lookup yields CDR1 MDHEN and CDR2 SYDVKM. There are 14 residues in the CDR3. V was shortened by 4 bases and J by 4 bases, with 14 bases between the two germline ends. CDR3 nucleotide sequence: TGTGCCAGCAGTTCCTTTCAGAAACCTTACGAGCAGTACTTC. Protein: CASSSFQKPYEQYF.

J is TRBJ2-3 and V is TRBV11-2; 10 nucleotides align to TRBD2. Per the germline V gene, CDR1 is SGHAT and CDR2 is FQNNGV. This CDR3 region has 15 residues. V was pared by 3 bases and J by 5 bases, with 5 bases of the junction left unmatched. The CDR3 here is CASSFSGGAVDTQYF. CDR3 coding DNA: TGTGCCAGCAGCTTCAGCGGGGGGGCGGTAGATACGCAGTATTTT.

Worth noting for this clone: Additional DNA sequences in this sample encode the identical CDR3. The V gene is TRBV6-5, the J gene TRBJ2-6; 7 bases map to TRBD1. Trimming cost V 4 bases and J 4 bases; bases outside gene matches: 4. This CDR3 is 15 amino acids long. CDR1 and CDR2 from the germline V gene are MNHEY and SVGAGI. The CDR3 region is CASSSQGQGANVLTF. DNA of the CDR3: TGTGCCAGCAGTTCTCAGGGACAGGGGGCCAACGTCCTGACTTTC.

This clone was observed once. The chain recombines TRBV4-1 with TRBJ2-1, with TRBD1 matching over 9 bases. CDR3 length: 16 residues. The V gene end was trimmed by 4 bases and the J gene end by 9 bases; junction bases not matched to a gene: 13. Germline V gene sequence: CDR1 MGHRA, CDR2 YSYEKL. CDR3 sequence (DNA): TGCGCCAGCAGCCCTTGGGAGGGACAGGGAATAGGTGAGCAGTTCTTC. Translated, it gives CASSPWEGQGIGEQFF.

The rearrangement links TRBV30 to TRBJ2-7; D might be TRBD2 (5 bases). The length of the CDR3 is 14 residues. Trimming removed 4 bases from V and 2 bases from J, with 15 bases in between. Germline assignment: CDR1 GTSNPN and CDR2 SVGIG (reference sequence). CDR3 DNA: TGTGCCTGGAACGAAGCTAGCCCTACCTACGAGCAGTACTTC. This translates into CAWNEASPTYEQYF. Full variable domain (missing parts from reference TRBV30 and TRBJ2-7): SQTIHQWPATLVQPVGSPLSLECTVEGTSNPNLYWYRQAAGRGLQLLFYSVGIGQISSEVPQNLSASRPQDRQFILSSKKLLLSDSGFYLCAWNEASPTYEQYFGPGTRLTVT.

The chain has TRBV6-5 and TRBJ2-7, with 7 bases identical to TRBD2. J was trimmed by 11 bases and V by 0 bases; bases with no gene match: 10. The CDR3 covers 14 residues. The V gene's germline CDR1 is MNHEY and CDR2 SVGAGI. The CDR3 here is CASSYSGGAGVEYF. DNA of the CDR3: TGTGCCAGCAGTTACTCGGGAGGGGCTGGAGTCGAGTACTTC.

CDR3 coding DNA: TGTGCCAGCAGGGAGGGGACGGGGGGAGCGCAACGCCACGAGCAGTACTTC. Protein product: CASREGTGGAQRHEQYF. The chain couples TRBV11-2 to TRBJ2-7; 7 nucleotides match TRBD2. CDR3 size: 17 residues. V lost 6 bases, J lost 5 bases, and 19 bases stayed unmatched. Germline assignment: CDR1 SGHAT and CDR2 FQNNGV.

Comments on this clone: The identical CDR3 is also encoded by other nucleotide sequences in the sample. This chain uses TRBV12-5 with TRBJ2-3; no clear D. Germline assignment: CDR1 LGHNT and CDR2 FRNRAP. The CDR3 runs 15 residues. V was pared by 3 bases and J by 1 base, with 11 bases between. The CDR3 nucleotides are TGTGCTAGTGGTTTAGCTAGTTCGGGCACAGATACGCAGTATTTT. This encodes CASGLASSGTDTQYF.

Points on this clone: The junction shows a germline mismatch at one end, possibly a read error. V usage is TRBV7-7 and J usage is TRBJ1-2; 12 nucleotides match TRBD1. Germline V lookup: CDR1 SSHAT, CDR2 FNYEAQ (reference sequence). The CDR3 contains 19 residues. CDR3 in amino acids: CASSPTGWGGTGGYYGYTF. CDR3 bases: TGTGCTAGCAGCCCGACCGGCTGGGGCGGGACAGGGGGCTACTATGGCTACACCTTC.

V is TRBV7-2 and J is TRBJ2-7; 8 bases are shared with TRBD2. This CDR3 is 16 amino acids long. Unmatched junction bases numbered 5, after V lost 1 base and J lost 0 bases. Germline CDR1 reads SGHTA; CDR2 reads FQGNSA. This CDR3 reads CASSLESGGLSYEQYF. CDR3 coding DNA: TGTGCCAGCAGCTTAGAGAGCGGGGGCCTCTCCTACGAGCAGTACTTC.

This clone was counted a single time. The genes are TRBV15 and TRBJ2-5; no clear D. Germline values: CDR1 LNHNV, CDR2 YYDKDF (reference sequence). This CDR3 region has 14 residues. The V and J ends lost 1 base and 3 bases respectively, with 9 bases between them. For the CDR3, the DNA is TGTGCCACCAGCAGAGGGTTTGGGGAAGAGACCCAGTACTTC. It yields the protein CATSRGFGEETQYF.

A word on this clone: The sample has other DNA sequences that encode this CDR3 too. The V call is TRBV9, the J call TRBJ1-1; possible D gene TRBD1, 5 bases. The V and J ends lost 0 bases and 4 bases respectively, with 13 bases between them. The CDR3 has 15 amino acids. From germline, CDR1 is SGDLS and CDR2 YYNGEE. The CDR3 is CASSVAGTGSTEAFF. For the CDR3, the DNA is TGTGCCAGCAGCGTAGCGGGGACGGGGAGCACTGAAGCTTTCTTT.

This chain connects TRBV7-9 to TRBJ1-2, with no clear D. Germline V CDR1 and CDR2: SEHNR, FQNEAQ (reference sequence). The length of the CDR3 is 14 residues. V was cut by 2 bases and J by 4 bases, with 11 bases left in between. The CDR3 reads CASSLLDRIYGYTF. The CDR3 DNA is TGTGCCAGCAGCTTATTGGACCGGATCTATGGCTACACCTTC.

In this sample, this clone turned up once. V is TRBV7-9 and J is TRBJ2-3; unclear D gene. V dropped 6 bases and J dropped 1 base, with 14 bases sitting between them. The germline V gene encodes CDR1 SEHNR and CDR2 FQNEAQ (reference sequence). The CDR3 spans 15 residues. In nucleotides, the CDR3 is TGTGCCAGCAGACTGGCCCCTGGCGGCACAGATACGCAGTATTTT. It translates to CASRLAPGGTDTQYF.

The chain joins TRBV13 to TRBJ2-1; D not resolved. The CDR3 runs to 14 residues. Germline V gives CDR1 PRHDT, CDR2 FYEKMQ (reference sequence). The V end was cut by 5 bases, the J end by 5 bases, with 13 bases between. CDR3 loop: CASSLVGPNNEQFF. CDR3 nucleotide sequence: TGTGCCAGCAGCCTAGTTGGCCCAAACAATGAGCAGTTCTTC.

The CDR3 region has the DNA TGTGCCAGCAGTCTCCTATCCGGGAGAGGTACCACCGGGGAGCTGTTTTTT. Encoded protein: CASSLLSGRGTTGELFF. The gene calls are TRBV27 and TRBJ2-2; D might be TRBD2 (6 bases). Germline V gene lookup returns CDR1 MNHEY and CDR2 SMNVEV (reference sequence). CDR3 length equals 17 residues. The V gene lost 5 bases and the J gene lost 4 bases, with 20 bases spanning the gap.

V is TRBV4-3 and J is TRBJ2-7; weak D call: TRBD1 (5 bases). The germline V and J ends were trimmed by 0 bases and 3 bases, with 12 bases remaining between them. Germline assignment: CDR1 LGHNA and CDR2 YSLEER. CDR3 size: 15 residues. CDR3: CASSQESGRDYEQYF. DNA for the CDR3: TGCGCCAGCAGCCAAGAGTCCGGCAGGGACTACGAGCAGTACTTC.

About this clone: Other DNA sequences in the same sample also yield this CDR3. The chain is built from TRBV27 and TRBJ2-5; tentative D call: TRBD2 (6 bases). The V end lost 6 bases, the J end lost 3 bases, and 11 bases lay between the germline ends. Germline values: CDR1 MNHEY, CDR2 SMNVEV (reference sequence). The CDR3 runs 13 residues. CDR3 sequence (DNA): TGTGCCAGCAGCCTGGACTACGAAGAGACCCAGTACTTC. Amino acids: CASSLDYEETQYF.

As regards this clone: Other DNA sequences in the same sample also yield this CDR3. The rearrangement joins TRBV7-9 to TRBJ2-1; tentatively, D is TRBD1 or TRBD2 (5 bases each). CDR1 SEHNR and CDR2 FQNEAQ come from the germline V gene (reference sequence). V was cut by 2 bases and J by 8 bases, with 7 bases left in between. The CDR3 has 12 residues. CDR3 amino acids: CASSLRGDEQFF. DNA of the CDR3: TGTGCCAGCAGCTTAAGAGGGGATGAGCAGTTCTTC.

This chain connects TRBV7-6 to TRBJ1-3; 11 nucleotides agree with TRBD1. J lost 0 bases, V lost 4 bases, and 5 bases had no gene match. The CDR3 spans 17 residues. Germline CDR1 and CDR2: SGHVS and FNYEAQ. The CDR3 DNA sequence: TGTGCCAGCAGCTCCGGGACAGGGGGACCCTCTGGAAACACCATATATTTT. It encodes CASSSGTGGPSGNTIYF.